This note documents a single T cell receptor beta chain sequence. The target of this receptor is not known. Base-call qualities are not available, and no considerably larger clone is one nucleotide away. The record originates from a study of blood T cell repertoires in COVID-19 (TCRdb year 2020). Turning to the overall study: The collaborator samples originated in the United States, Italy and Spain and spanned the acute and convalescent phases of COVID-19. The prospective study material was composed of cDNA or gDNA derived from T cells, B-cell-depleted T cells, or PBMCs. Deeply sampled blood TCRbeta repertoires from subjects exposed to, actively infected with, or recovered from COVID-19 were included in the dataset. The repertoires were made available in a free public database intended to serve as a resource for research on the immune response to SARS-CoV-2. The samples were drawn from the first 160 participants of the ongoing ImmuneRACE study and from over a thousand subjects provided by 6 global collaborators. Nearly every sample came with metadata listing a de-identified subject ID, COVID-19 status, age in years and sex. Where HLA class I and class II types were available, the types were taken from metadata supplied by the sample provider, not from assay-based typing.

V gives up 4 bases and J gives up 2 bases, and the segment between their germline ends measures 15 bases. Reading the germline V gene gives CDR1 SGHAT and CDR2 FQNNGV. The cysteine opens and the phenylalanine closes a CDR3 of 16 amino acids. CDR3 DNA only is kept here, 48 bases in frame from base 1. On the study overall, not on this receptor specifically: Clinical and demographic metadata were provided uncurated, with the amount varying by source and participant.

The collaborating institutions used their own protocols to collect whole blood in K2EDTA tubes. For TCRbeta analysis, collaborators shipped samples in one of three forms: frozen whole blood, isolated PBMCs, or DNA extracted from either of those sample types. TCRbeta CDR3 regions were amplified from genomic DNA using the immunoSEQ Assay, a bias-controlled multiplex PCR. Per the original workflow: The number of nucleated cells in each sample was estimated from the amplification of reference gene primers within the assay. Sequence reads were collapsed and filtered to measure the absolute abundance of every unique TCRbeta CDR3 rearrangement. Productive Simpson clonality was computed per sample as the square root of Simpson's diversity index over productive rearrangements. TCRdb holds this immuneACCESS table with in-frame rearrangements only. Some clones are missing; in checked studies, unresolved V genes explain under half, and the rest has no known cause. The V and J calls and clone size were taken over from that table, and D and trimming were inferred from the DNA. This sample gives about 100,000 clones in total; 91% of them show up just once. The ten largest account for 0.85% to 1% of the sample.

The specimen was peripheral blood. The TCR originated in a man in his sixties with acute or convalescent COVID-19. Rearrangement joined TRBV11-2 to TRBJ2-4; TRBD1 might be the D gene, on 6 matching bases. The nucleotides read TGTGCCAGCAGCTCAGCCCGAGACAGGTCCAAAAACATTCAGTACTTC. Protein translation: CASSSARDRSKNIQYF.